Listed here are 7 T cell receptor beta chains from one sample, sequenced in a study of T cell responses to AZD1222 COVID-19 vaccine. Using immunoSEQ multiplex PCR, the repertoire was profiled, and TCRdb retains in-frame clones only, with some absent. Of 150,000 to 200,000 clones detected, around 90% appear once; the ten largest clones hold 1.5% to 2%. Material: peripheral blood, obtained on day 0 of AZD1222 vaccination. The source of these receptors is an adult in good health.

The V call is TRBV10-3, the J call TRBJ2-7; possibly TRBD2 for D (6 bases). Trimming stripped 6 bases from V and 0 bases from J, with 9 bases between. This CDR3 is 13 amino acids long. Per the germline V gene, CDR1 is ENHRY and CDR2 is SYGVKD. DNA of the CDR3: TGTGCCATCAGGGGGACTGGCTCCTACGAGCAGTACTTC. This translates into CAIRGTGSYEQYF.

V usage is TRBV2 and J usage is TRBJ1-5; no clear D. CDR1 and CDR2 (germline): SNHLY, FYNNEI. The CDR3 sequence is 13 residues long. The V end was cut by 4 bases, the J end by 1 base, with 5 bases between. For the CDR3, the DNA is TGTGCCAGCAGTGTGGAGAGCAATCAGCCCCAGCATTTT. Protein sequence: CASSVESNQPQHF.

The chain carries TRBV7-2 and TRBJ2-3; 7 bases align to TRBD2. The CDR3 has 15 amino acids. Germline CDR1 and CDR2: SGHTA and FQGNSA. After removal of 4 bases from V and 0 bases from J, the junction contained 4 bases not matched to a gene. CDR3 in amino acids: CASSSSGTSTDTQYF. The CDR3 region has the DNA TGTGCCAGCAGCTCCAGCGGGACTAGCACAGATACGCAGTATTTT. Together with reference TRBV7-2 and TRBJ2-3, the CDR3 gives the full variable domain: GAGVSQSPSNKVTEKGKDVELRCDPISGHTALYWYRQSLGQGLEFLIYFQGNSAPDKSGLPSDRFSAERTGGSVSTLTIQRTQQEDSAVYLCASSSSGTSTDTQYFGPGTRLTVL.

The rearrangement uses TRBV9 and TRBJ2-3; 14 positions agree with TRBD2. This CDR3 is 19 amino acids long. Per the germline V gene, CDR1 is SGDLS and CDR2 is YYNGEE. The V gene end was trimmed by 0 bases and the J gene end by 2 bases; junction bases not matched to a gene: 8. The chain's CDR3 is CASSVVGGTSGSYTDTQYF. The CDR3 DNA reads as TGTGCCAGCAGCGTAGTAGGAGGGACTAGCGGGAGCTACACAGATACGCAGTATTTT.

The chain recombines TRBV3-1 (or the pseudogene TRBV3-2) with TRBJ2-2; 8 bases align to TRBD1. CDR3 size: 15 residues. The V gene's germline CDR1 is LGHDT and CDR2 YNNKEL (reference sequence). Germline trimming cut 2 bases from V and 7 bases from J; bases unmatched to any gene: 6. The CDR3 DNA is TGTGCCAGCAGCCAACCAGGGGGCGGGAACGGGGAGCTGTTTTTT. This codes for CASSQPGGGNGELFF.

This chain uses TRBV28 with TRBJ2-3; D is unresolved. The CDR3 extends over 15 amino acids. The V and J ends lost 6 bases and 2 bases respectively, with 15 bases between them. Germline lookup yields CDR1 MDHEN and CDR2 SYDVKM. DNA of the CDR3: TGTGCCAGCAGCCCGGTGGATCAAAACACAGATACGCAGTATTTT. The encoded protein is CASSPVDQNTDTQYF.

The V call is TRBV28, the J call TRBJ1-2; 7 bases fit TRBD1. Germline-derived CDR1 and CDR2 are MDHEN and SYDVKM. CDR3 length: 15 residues. J lost 0 bases, V lost 6 bases, and 7 bases had no gene match. CDR3 residues: CASSSGTESNYGYTF. As DNA, the CDR3 is TGTGCCAGCAGCTCCGGGACAGAGTCTAACTATGGCTACACCTTC.